Sequencing of this T cell receptor (beta chain) was carried out in a study of regulatory T cells in long-lasting Graves disease. Broader study findings: It was in persistent disease that TRBV28, TRBJ1-2 and TRBJ2-5 were favored.

This clonotype was counted at least ten times. Its antigen remains unidentified. To make TCR beta libraries, researchers used iRepertoire HTBI primers and Arm-PCR of CDR3 regions. One entry per CDR3 protein, called by TCRdb with MiXCR from the multiplex PCR reads. The sample yields roughly 500,000 distinct CDR3 sequences, approximately 15% seen once. Trimming removed 0 bases at V and 12 bases at J, with 17 bases between. The CDR3 has 14 amino acids. CDR1 MNHEY and CDR2 SMNVEV come from the germline V gene (reference sequence). Regarding time point: newly diagnosed GD, antithyroid drugs for less than 3 months. Preparation of the TCR library used RNA extracted from PBMCs. This same sample was also part of a study on T cells in Graves' hyperthyroidism and ophthalmopathy.

The specimen was peripheral blood mononuclear cells (PBMCs), collected at new diagnosis, from a patient treated with antithyroid drugs. This sequence joins TRBV27 and TRBJ1-1, with D perhaps matching TRBD1 (5 bases). This receptor was obtained from a man aged 30 to 45 with Graves disease. The CDR3 nucleotides read TGTGCCAGCAGTTTATCCCGGGGCCTTGGCCCGACTTTCTTT. Amino acid sequence: CASSLSRGLGPTFF.